The 18 T cell receptor beta chains below were found in one sample sequenced in a study of blood T cell repertoires in COVID-19. Clones were sequenced by immunoSEQ multiplex PCR, and TCRdb holds only the in-frame ones, with some missing. The sample yields approximately 200,000 clones, 80% to 85% seen once. Sequences were obtained from peripheral blood. The receptors come from a woman aged 55-70 years who had recovered from COVID-19.

The J gene is TRBJ1-1, the V gene TRBV5-6; possibly TRBD1 for D (5 bases). The germline V gene encodes CDR1 SGHDT and CDR2 YYEEEE. CDR3 length: 17 amino acids. V lost 1 base, J lost 1 base, and 17 bases lay in between. This chain's CDR3 is CASSLILSGKANTEAFF. The CDR3 DNA follows: TGTGCCAGCAGCTTGATTTTGTCAGGGAAGGCGAACACTGAAGCTTTCTTT. Using reference TRBV5-6 and TRBJ1-1 for the parts outside the CDR3, the full variable domain is DAGVTQSPTHLIKTRGQQVTLRCSPKSGHDTVSWYQQALGQGPQFIFQYYEEEERQRGNFPDRFSGHQFPNYSSELNVNALLLGDSALYLCASSLILSGKANTEAFFGQGTRLTVV.

This clone was seen a handful of times. V usage is TRBV6-4 and J usage is TRBJ1-6; D gene ambiguous. The CDR3 loop spans 13 amino acids. Per the germline V gene, CDR1 is MRHNA and CDR2 is SNTAGT. V gave up 3 bases and J gave up 9 bases, with 9 bases separating them. CDR3: CASSEFVSSPLHF. In nucleotides, the CDR3 is TGTGCCAGCAGTGAGTTTGTCTCTTCACCCCTCCACTTT.

This clone was detected only a few times. This chain joins TRBV25-1 and TRBJ1-1, with TRBD1 matching 11 bases. The CDR3 spans 16 residues. Looked up from germline, CDR1 is MGHDK and CDR2 is SYGVNS. V was pared by 3 bases and J by 10 bases, with 13 bases of the junction left unmatched. CDR3 nucleotide sequence: TGTGCCAGCAGTGAGTCGGGCTCGGACAGGGGGCGTTTAGCTTTCTTT. This sequence encodes CASSESGSDRGRLAFF.

The chain carries TRBV6-6 and TRBJ2-1; 11 bases are shared with TRBD1. The V gene's germline CDR1 is MNHNY and CDR2 SVGAGI (reference sequence). The V segment lost 0 bases and the J segment 8 bases; nucleotides outside the gene matches: 3. This CDR3 contains 15 residues. CDR3 nucleotide sequence: TGTGCCAGCAGTTACTCCCGGGACAGGGGGGATGAGCAGTTCTTC. Translation: CASSYSRDRGDEQFF.

V gene TRBV19 combines with J gene TRBJ2-4, with 7 bases fitting TRBD1. J was trimmed by 0 bases and V by 8 bases; bases with no gene match: 4. Per the germline V gene, CDR1 is LNHDA and CDR2 is SQIVND (reference sequence). The CDR3 length is 14 residues. The CDR3 loop reads CASRTGVAKNIQYF. The CDR3, as DNA: TGTGCCAGTCGTACAGGGGTAGCCAAAAACATTCAGTACTTC.

The chain's CDR3 is CASSKGQGNYGYTF. The CDR3 DNA sequence: TGTGCCAGCAGCAAGGGACAGGGGAACTATGGCTACACCTTC. The rearrangement uses TRBV21-1 and TRBJ1-2; TRBD1 is the table's D call, not checked against the DNA. TRBV21-1 is deemed a pseudogene. This CDR3 region has 14 residues.

This clone has only one observation. J is TRBJ1-4 and V is TRBV2; 8 positions agree with TRBD1. Germline trimming cut 8 bases from V and 7 bases from J; bases unmatched to any gene: 9. CDR1 SNHLY and CDR2 FYNNEI come from the germline V gene. The CDR3 consists of 14 residues. In DNA, the CDR3 is TGTGCCAGCTGCCCTAGGACAGGGTGTGAAAAACTGTTTTTT. Protein sequence: CASCPRTGCEKLFF. Full variable domain (missing parts from reference TRBV2 and TRBJ1-4): EPEVTQTPSHQVTQMGQEVILRCVPISNHLYFYWYRQILGQKVEFLVSFYNNEISEKSEIFDDQFSVERPDGSNFTLKIRSTKLEDSAMYFCASCPRTGCEKLFFGSGTQLSVL.

This chain uses TRBV10-3 with TRBJ2-1; D is undetermined. CDR3 length: 12 residues. V gave up 4 bases and J gave up 13 bases, with 14 bases separating them. Germline V CDR1 and CDR2: ENHRY, SYGVKD. This CDR3 reads CAISGPLMTQFF. The CDR3 nucleotides read TGTGCCATCAGTGGTCCGTTAATGACACAGTTCTTC.

V gene TRBV24-1 combines with J gene TRBJ2-3, with 9 bases matching TRBD1. The CDR3 loop spans 17 amino acids. The germline CDR1 and CDR2 sequences are KGHDR and SFDVKD. Trimming took 4 bases from V and 1 from J; bases not matched to a gene: 8. CDR3 in DNA: TGTGCCACCAGTGACAGTGGACAGGGGTCGGGCACAGATACGCAGTATTTT. Its translation is CATSDSGQGSGTDTQYF.

The rearrangement uses TRBV19 and TRBJ1-5, with D maybe TRBD1 (6 bases). The V end lost 6 bases, the J end lost 7 bases, and 19 bases lay between the germline ends. CDR3 length: 15 amino acids. CDR1 and CDR2 (germline): LNHDA, SQIVND (reference sequence). DNA of the CDR3: TGTGCCAGTAGACTGTTAGAGAGGGGGAACCAGCCCCAGCATTTT. Its protein product is CASRLLERGNQPQHF.

The chain combines TRBV6-5 with TRBJ2-5; possible D gene TRBD2, 6 bases. Per the germline V gene, CDR1 is MNHEY and CDR2 is SVGAGI. Trimming took off 0 bases at V and 5 bases at J, with 10 bases between the two ends. CDR3 length equals 14 residues. CDR3 in DNA: TGTGCCAGCAGTTACTCTACTAGCTGGGAGACCCAGTACTTC. This gives the protein CASSYSTSWETQYF.

V usage is TRBV5-1 and J usage is TRBJ1-1; D is unclear. CDR3 length: 14 amino acids. V was clipped by 7 bases and J by 2 bases, with 15 bases between them. CDR1 is SGHRS and CDR2 is YFSETQ in the germline V gene. Here the CDR3 reads CASSPVSGNTEAFF. In DNA form, the CDR3 reads TGCGCCAGCTCTCCAGTGTCAGGCAACACTGAAGCTTTCTTT.

DNA of the CDR3: TGTGCCAGCAGCTTATTGAGCGGGGCGAACACCGGGGAGCTGTTTTTT. This sequence encodes CASSLLSGANTGELFF. The chain carries TRBV11-2 and TRBJ2-2; 7 nucleotides line up with TRBD2. The CDR3 length is 16 residues. V shed 2 bases, J shed 0 bases, and the junction held 3 bases outside the gene matches. Germline CDR1 SGHAT, CDR2 FQNNGV.

V and J are TRBV7-6 and TRBJ1-6; TRBD1 is a possible D gene (6 bases). The germline CDR1 and CDR2 sequences are SGHVS and FNYEAQ. The CDR3 sequence is 15 residues long. The germline V and J ends were trimmed by 0 bases and 6 bases, with 9 bases remaining between them. The CDR3 sequence: CASSLAGTTNSPLHF. DNA of the CDR3: TGTGCCAGCAGCTTAGCGGGGACAACTAATTCACCCCTCCACTTT. The full variable domain, completed using reference TRBV7-6 and TRBJ1-6, is GAGVSQSPRYKVTKRGQDVALRCDPISGHVSLYWYRQALGQGPEFLTYFNYEAQQDKSGLPNDRFSAERPEGSISTLTIQRTEQRDSAMYRCASSLAGTTNSPLHFGNGTRLTVT.

V and J are TRBV29-1 and TRBJ1-1; TRBD1 is a possible D gene (5 bases). Trimming cost V 4 bases and J 1 base, with 10 bases left between them. CDR1 and CDR2 from the germline V gene are SQVTM and ANQGSEA. CDR3 length: 13 amino acids. CDR3 nucleotides: TGCAGCGTTGTAGTCAGGGCGAACACTGAAGCTTTCTTT. It specifies CSVVVRANTEAFF. The variable domain in full, with the rest retrieved from reference TRBV29-1 and TRBJ1-1, is SAVISQKPSRDICQRGTSLTIQCQVDSQVTMMFWYRQQPGQSLTLIATANQGSEATYESGFVIDKFPISRPNLTFSTLTVSNMSPEDSSIYLCSVVVRANTEAFFGQGTRLTVV.

The J gene is TRBJ2-5, the V gene TRBV19, with 11 bases that match TRBD2. Germline CDR1 and CDR2: LNHDA and SQIVND (reference sequence). The V and J ends lost 2 bases and 6 bases, in that order; junction bases with no gene match: 5. The CDR3 totals 15 residues. CDR3 sequence: CASSIWPSGGKTQYF. CDR3 DNA sequence: TGTGCCAGTAGTATATGGCCTAGCGGGGGGAAGACCCAGTACTTC.

This chain joins TRBV30 and TRBJ1-6; 9 bases fit TRBD1. The CDR3 length is 16 residues. Germline trimming cut 3 bases from V and 2 bases from J; bases unmatched to any gene: 5. Germline CDR1 and CDR2: GTSNPN and SVGIG (reference sequence). For the CDR3, the DNA is TGTGCCTGGAGACCGGACAGGGGCCCCTATAATTCACCCCTCCACTTT. The encoded protein is CAWRPDRGPYNSPLHF.

V and J are TRBV7-8 and TRBJ1-2; a weak D match, TRBD1 (6 bases). Trimming removed 2 bases at V and 13 bases at J, with 14 bases between. The germline gives CDR1 SGHVS, CDR2 FQNEAQ. The CDR3 runs to 12 residues. The DNA for the CDR3 is TGTGCCAGCAGCTTACCAGGGGCCAAAAGCACCTTC. This codes for CASSLPGAKSTF.